This record concerns one T cell receptor (beta chain) sequence. Its target is unknown. The data were taken from a study of identical twins. V trimming: 3 bases; J trimming: 1 base; junction bases outside the gene matches: 5. Germline loops: CDR1 MGHRA, CDR2 YSYEKL. The CDR3 covers 15 residues. In TCRdb, the 5' RACE reads were re-called with MiXCR into one record per CDR3 protein. The data hold some 320,000 distinct CDR3 sequences, with 9% to 15% observed a single time. Study observations and caveats: Out-of-frame alpha sequences shared by twins were enriched for low generation probability. Twin pairs had excess sharing that was weaker in beta out-of-frame sequences.

Healthy Caucasians alone served as donors. These data were also reused for a study on yellow fever vaccine responses in identical twins.

What was sequenced was CD8+ T cells sorted from blood. The genes are TRBV4-1 and TRBJ1-1, with 7 bases fitting TRBD1. This clonotype was sampled from a woman under 30 in good health. The CDR3 nucleotides read TGCGCCAGCAGCCACCGGACAGGTTCGAACACTGAAGCTTTCTTT. Its protein is CASSHRTGSNTEAFF.